The 27 T cell receptor beta chains in this list originate from one sample, sequenced in a study of long-term antiretroviral therapy in people with HIV. Runs used v3.0 of the immunoSEQ assay and were done at survey level. The assay was immunoSEQ multiplex PCR, and TCRdb's table has in-frame clones only and misses some. The sample holds around 40,000 clones; about 94% are singletons and the top ten take 3.6%. This material consisted of unsorted PBMCs, taken 4.1 years after starting antiretroviral therapy. The receptors were gathered from a woman between 45 and 60 years old with HIV.

The chain couples TRBV5-5 to TRBJ1-1; tentative D call: TRBD1 (6 bases). V lost 5 bases and J lost 4, with 18 bases in between. The V gene's germline CDR1 is SGHKS and CDR2 YYEKEE (reference sequence). The length of the CDR3 is 15 residues. CDR3 DNA sequence: TGTGCCAGCAGAAGACGGGAGGGGGATTTCACTGAAGCTTTCTTT. This codes for CASRRREGDFTEAFF.

The chain is built from TRBV7-9 and TRBJ2-2, with D unresolved. The CDR3 runs 12 residues. Trimming cost V 5 bases and J 6 bases, with 7 bases left between them. CDR1 SEHNR and CDR2 FQNEAQ come from the germline V gene (reference sequence). The CDR3 DNA reads as TGTGCCAGCAGCCCCGGAGCCGGGGAGCTGTTTTTT. Amino acid sequence: CASSPGAGELFF.

The chain couples TRBV4-1 to TRBJ2-5; no reliable D call. Germline loops: CDR1 MGHRA, CDR2 YSYEKL. This CDR3 is built from 15 residues. V was pared by 1 base and J by 2 bases, with 11 bases between. In DNA form, the CDR3 reads TGCGCCAGCAGCCAAGGGAATTCTATGCAAGAGACCCAGTACTTC. The encoded protein is CASSQGNSMQETQYF.

The chain uses TRBV9 and TRBJ1-2; D not resolved. V lost 1 base and J lost 0, with 10 bases in between. CDR1 and CDR2 from the germline V gene are SGDLS and YYNGEE. The CDR3 is made up of 15 amino acids. The CDR3 sequence: CASSVSGESNYGYTF. In DNA, the CDR3 is TGTGCCAGCAGCGTATCAGGCGAATCTAACTATGGCTACACCTTC.

V is TRBV6-1 and J is TRBJ2-7, with 7 bases aligning to TRBD1. The germline CDR1 and CDR2 sequences are MNHNS and SASEGT. Trimming took 2 bases from V and 5 from J; bases not matched to a gene: 12. This CDR3 contains 16 residues. The CDR3 region is CASSESWTGIRHEQYF. CDR3 coding DNA: TGTGCCAGCAGTGAAAGTTGGACAGGCATACGCCACGAGCAGTACTTC.

The chain recombines TRBV18 with TRBJ1-2; 8 positions match TRBD1. The CDR3 sequence is 16 residues long. Trimming removed 3 bases from V and 7 bases from J; junction bases left unmatched: 13. Germline lookup yields CDR1 KGHSH and CDR2 LQKENI. The chain's CDR3 is CASSPVGAGGDGGYTF. The CDR3 DNA reads as TGTGCCAGCTCACCCGTTGGGGCAGGGGGCGATGGTGGCTACACCTTC.

V and J are TRBV4-1 and TRBJ2-1, with 8 bases fitting TRBD2. Germline V CDR1 and CDR2: MGHRA, YSYEKL. After removal of 4 bases from V and 2 bases from J, the junction contained 10 bases not matched to a gene. The CDR3 covers 17 residues. This CDR3 reads CASSPPGQRGPYNEQFF. CDR3 bases: TGCGCCAGCAGCCCCCCGGGTCAGCGGGGGCCCTACAATGAGCAGTTCTTC.

The genes are TRBV2 and TRBJ1-1; D is uncertain. The CDR3 has 13 residues. Trimming removed 4 bases at V and 1 base at J, with 7 bases between. Germline CDR1 is SNHLY and CDR2 is FYNNEI. The CDR3 protein is CASSGVSNTEAFF. The CDR3 nucleotides read TGTGCCAGCAGTGGAGTCTCGAACACTGAAGCTTTCTTT. The entire variable domain, with the rest obtained from reference TRBV2 and TRBJ1-1, is as follows: EPEVTQTPSHQVTQMGQEVILRCVPISNHLYFYWYRQILGQKVEFLVSFYNNEISEKSEIFDDQFSVERPDGSNFTLKIRSTKLEDSAMYFCASSGVSNTEAFFGQGTRLTVV.

This chain uses TRBV18 with TRBJ2-7, with TRBD2 matching 10 bases. Germline CDR1 is KGHSH and CDR2 is LQKENI. The CDR3 is 16 residues long. The J segment lost 0 bases and the V segment lost 3 bases, leaving 5 bases of the junction unmatched. The CDR3 bases are TGTGCCAGCTCACCCCCTAGCGGGGGCAGCTCCTACGAGCAGTACTTC. Amino acid sequence: CASSPPSGGSSYEQYF.

The chain has TRBV9 and TRBJ2-5; TRBD1 agrees at 7 bases. The CDR3 covers 15 residues. Germline CDR1 is SGDLS and CDR2 is YYNGEE. J gave up 5 bases and V 4 bases, and 11 bases lay outside the gene matches. The CDR3 DNA reads as TGTGCCAGCAGCCCCCGACAGGGAATCGGGGAGACCCAGTACTTC. This sequence encodes CASSPRQGIGETQYF.

CDR3 nucleotides: TGTGCCAGTAGTATCACAGGGACGAGGGTGAACACTGAAGCTTTCTTT. It encodes CASSITGTRVNTEAFF. This sequence joins TRBV19 and TRBJ1-1; tentative D call: TRBD1 (6 bases). Trimming cost V 3 bases and J 0 bases, with 14 bases left between them. Germline CDR1 reads LNHDA; CDR2 reads SQIVND (reference sequence). The CDR3 loop spans 16 amino acids.

This clone was detected once. The chain joins TRBV6-5 to TRBJ1-5; D call uncertain. The germline V and J ends were trimmed by 5 bases and 1 base, with 12 bases remaining between them. CDR3 length: 15 residues. Looked up from germline, CDR1 is MNHEY and CDR2 is SVGAGI. CDR3 sequence reads: CASSPYRRSNQPQHF. The CDR3 bases are TGTGCCAGCAGTCCCTATCGACGGAGCAATCAGCCCCAGCATTTT.

The V gene is TRBV4-1, the J gene TRBJ2-5; 10 positions agree with TRBD2. The V segment lost 3 bases and the J segment 5 bases; nucleotides outside the gene matches: 15. From germline, CDR1 is MGHRA and CDR2 YSYEKL. This CDR3 has 18 amino acids. CDR3 nucleotide sequence: TGCGCCAGCAGCCAGGCAAGGACACAGCGGGGGGGCCGGGAGACCCAGTACTTC. It translates to CASSQARTQRGGRETQYF.

The rearrangement joins TRBV7-3 to TRBJ2-2; TRBD2 matches at 7 bases. Germline V gene data show CDR1 as SGHTA and CDR2 as FQGTGA. The CDR3 is 17 residues long. Trimming took 3 bases from V and 3 from J; bases not matched to a gene: 10. CDR3 region: CASSLSTRGSDTGELFF. The CDR3, as DNA: TGTGCCAGCAGCTTGTCGACGCGGGGGTCGGACACCGGGGAGCTGTTTTTT.

The chain joins TRBV7-9 to TRBJ2-7, with D perhaps matching TRBD2 (5 bases). Germline CDR1 SEHNR, CDR2 FQNEAQ (reference sequence). V was pared by 5 bases and J by 1 base, with 18 bases between. CDR3 length: 16 amino acids. CDR3 protein: CASSIPAGMKSYEQYF. In DNA, the CDR3 is TGTGCCAGCAGCATTCCCGCCGGGATGAAGTCCTACGAGCAGTACTTC.

The gene calls are TRBV11-2 and TRBJ1-4; perhaps TRBD1 as D (5 bases). V lost 1 base and J lost 17, with 17 bases in between. The germline CDR1 and CDR2 sequences are SGHAT and FQNNGV. CDR3 size: 13 residues. This chain's CDR3 is CASSLALQGGLFF. Written as DNA, the CDR3 is TGTGCCAGCAGCTTAGCCCTGCAGGGCGGGTTATTTTTT.

J is TRBJ2-7 and V is TRBV18, with D possibly matching TRBD1 (5 bases). The V gene lost 5 bases and the J gene lost 2 bases, with 19 bases spanning the gap. The CDR3 has 16 amino acids. The V gene's germline CDR1 is KGHSH and CDR2 LQKENI. CDR3: CASSSQRSGNAYEQYF. The DNA for the CDR3 is TGTGCCAGCTCATCACAACGGTCAGGGAATGCCTACGAGCAGTACTTC.

The V and J genes are TRBV5-4 and TRBJ2-7; D unclear. The germline V gene encodes CDR1 SGHNT and CDR2 YYREEE (reference sequence). The CDR3 extends over 14 amino acids. V was shortened by 1 base and J by 2 bases, with 10 bases between the two germline ends. The CDR3 here is CASSLLLGTYEQYF. CDR3 nucleotide sequence: TGTGCCAGCAGCTTGTTGCTAGGCACCTACGAGCAGTACTTC.

The chain uses TRBV11-2 and TRBJ2-3, with D possibly being TRBD1 or TRBD2 (5 bases each). This CDR3 spans 14 amino acids. Germline V CDR1 and CDR2: SGHAT, FQNNGV. V was pared by 7 bases and J by 2 bases, with 13 bases between. In nucleotides, the CDR3 is TGTGCCAGCACTCCGGGACCGCTCACAGATACGCAGTATTTT. Translating it yields CASTPGPLTDTQYF.

This chain joins TRBV2 and TRBJ1-5; D uncertain. The CDR3 has 14 residues. CDR1 and CDR2 from the germline V gene are SNHLY and FYNNEI. The ends were cut back, 3 bases at V and 6 bases at J, with 12 bases in the middle. CDR3 coding DNA: TGTGCCAGCAGTGAGGTGGGGTCGGGTCAGCCCCAGCATTTT. Amino acid sequence: CASSEVGSGQPQHF.

The chain employs TRBV7-6 and TRBJ2-2; 7 bases fit TRBD2. CDR1 is SGHVS, CDR2 FNYEAQ, per germline. The CDR3 is 15 amino acids. The V segment lost 2 bases and the J segment 2 bases; nucleotides outside the gene matches: 2. CDR3 coding DNA: TGTGCCAGCAGCTTAAGACTAGCAAACACCGGGGAGCTGTTTTTT. Its translation is CASSLRLANTGELFF.

The chain employs TRBV4-2 and TRBJ2-1; 9 nucleotides line up with TRBD2. V trimming: 3 bases; J trimming: 4 bases; junction bases outside the gene matches: 10. This CDR3 spans 17 amino acids. The V gene's germline CDR1 is LGHNA and CDR2 YNFKEQ. The CDR3 DNA follows: TGTGCCAGCAGCCACCCTGGAGTAGCGGGGGAGTACAATGAGCAGTTCTTC. Amino acids: CASSHPGVAGEYNEQFF.

CDR3 bases: TGCGCCAGCAGCCAAGATTCGGGTGGCTACACCTTC. It codes for CASSQDSGGYTF. The chain uses TRBV4-3 and TRBJ1-2, with D unclear. The CDR3 runs to 12 residues. Germline assignment: CDR1 LGHNA and CDR2 YSLEER. Trimming removed 0 bases at V and 7 bases at J, with 6 bases between.

The V gene is TRBV5-1, the J gene TRBJ1-3; TRBD1 agrees at 9 bases. V lost 8 bases, J lost 3 bases, and 6 bases stayed unmatched. Per the germline V gene, CDR1 is SGHRS and CDR2 is YFSETQ. The CDR3 extends over 14 amino acids. The DNA of the CDR3 is TGCGCCAGTGGGACAGGGAAAGTTGGAAACACCATATATTTT. Translating it yields CASGTGKVGNTIYF.

This clone was observed a single time. The chain joins TRBV11-2 to TRBJ2-7; 10 bases align to TRBD2. The CDR3 has 14 amino acids. With 5 bases clipped from V and 9 bases from J, the junction kept 10 bases outside the gene matches. CDR1 is SGHAT, CDR2 FQNNGV, per germline. The CDR3 sequence: CASSLSGGPSGQYF. The CDR3 DNA follows: TGTGCCAGCAGCCTTAGCGGGGGGCCCTCCGGGCAGTACTTC.

The chain employs TRBV12-5 and TRBJ2-2; D might be TRBD2 (5 bases). Germline-derived CDR1 and CDR2 are LGHNT and FRNRAP. There are 12 residues in the CDR3. The V and J ends lost 7 bases and 7 bases respectively, with 10 bases between them. The CDR3 DNA is TGTGCTAGTGCGGGGTGGGACGGGGAGCTGTTTTTT. Translation: CASAGWDGELFF.

The J gene is TRBJ2-3, the V gene TRBV13; 10 bases line up with TRBD2. Losses at the gene ends were 2 bases for V and 1 base for J; bases not matched to a gene: 6. The CDR3 runs to 17 residues. The V gene's germline CDR1 is PRHDT and CDR2 FYEKMQ (reference sequence). The DNA of the CDR3 is TGTGCCAGCAGCTTAAGGACCAGCGGGGGGGGCACAGATACGCAGTATTTT. This gives the protein CASSLRTSGGGTDTQYF.